This TCR beta chain emerged from a study of OX40 agonist ivuxolimab in advanced cancers. Produced via immunoSEQ multiplex PCR; TCRdb's table is partial and in-frame only. Of 35,000 to 45,000 clones in the sample, 88% were seen once. This CDR3 contains 13 residues. Germline trimming cut 2 bases from V and 7 bases from J; bases unmatched to any gene: 2. Germline CDR1 reads MDHEN; CDR2 reads SYDVKM. The rearrangement links TRBV28 to TRBJ1-5, with TRBD1 matching over 7 bases. This receptor was taken from an adult with an advanced solid tumor such as melanoma, head and neck, liver or kidney cancer. The sequencing here drew on CD4+ or CD8+ T cells sorted from blood, taken in a trial of the OX40 agonist ivuxolimab. In nucleotides, the CDR3 is TGTGCCAGCAGTTTAGGCAGGGGGCAGCCCCAGCATTTT. Amino acid sequence: CASSLGRGQPQHF.